This TCR beta chain was sequenced during a study of T cell responses to AZD1222 COVID-19 vaccine (dated by TCRdb to the early 2020s). At the level of the whole study: AZD1222 recipients given second doses at about 4 weeks or at about 12 weeks were pooled, since spike-specific TCR depth and breadth were not found to differ between the two schedules. Trial participants were enrolled by age into subgroups of 18-55, 56-69 and 70-plus years, and around 140, 26 and 57 TCR-sequenced participants, respectively, were included in these subgroups. TCR sequencing was performed for 233 trial participants, of whom roughly 200 were given two doses of AZD1222 and around 26 were given two doses of MenACWY control vaccine.

The CDR3 regions of human TCRbeta chains were subjected to immunosequencing. The authors processed their data as follows. Repertoire TCRs were checked for matches against a reference library of SARS-CoV-2-specific TCRs that had been generated using the MIRA antigen-specificity platform. Breadth was defined as the fraction of unique TCRs that were SARS-CoV-2-associated, and depth was defined as the fraction of total T cells that were SARS-CoV-2-associated. Each spike-specific TCR was assigned to its reactive spike region and to a CD4 or CD8 class using the MIRA data. Log10-transformed breadth and depth values were compared by one-way ANOVA with Sidak's multiple comparisons tests. Entries here come from immuneACCESS through TCRdb and include only in-frame sequences with V and J called. Some clones fail to appear in such tables; in the studies checked, an unresolved V gene covers under half of the shortfall, and the cause of the remainder is unknown. The V and J calls and the clone size are those of that table, but D and trimming were determined from the DNA. The sample yields fewer than 200,000 clones; almost 90% were counted once. The top ten clones comprise approximately 0.49% of the sample.

Turning to this clone: Its antigen specificity is not known. Base qualities are not at hand, and no much larger clone is one base apart.

Summary of the overall study and its limitations: Because no day 14 peak-response samples were available, repertoires were characterized only after the peak T cell response. Vaccine-associated CD4 TCRs spanned the whole spike protein, with dominant responses in regions 160-218 and 743-854. Nearly half of unique spike-specific TCRs reportedly recognized epitopes outside regions mutated in the B.1.351 and B.1.1.7 variants. Most participants were white British and females outnumbered males, and the authors suggested that clonal diversity may have been underestimated. After two AZD1222 doses, both the breadth and the depth of spike-specific TCRs were significantly higher than at day 0 and than in MenACWY recipients. In the small 56-69-year group, the increase in depth fell short of significance, most likely because of low power. Conclusions about previously exposed vaccinees are limited because only five to seven AZD1222 recipients were SARS-CoV-2 seropositive at baseline.

Trimming takes 3 bases from V and 5 bases from J, and the germline ends sit 14 bases apart. Per the germline V gene, KGHSH is the CDR1 and LQKENI is the CDR2. The CDR3 spans 15 residues, from the cysteine through the phenylalanine. Just CDR3 DNA is preserved here, 45 bases in frame from base 1. In the paper's terms, the time point label means: baseline before first vaccination. Vaccinee samples were obtained from the UK trials COV001 and COV002, which included a single-blind randomized controlled phase 2/3 trial of AZD1222 (ChAdOx1 nCoV-19) in healthy adults. Trial participant PBMC samples were collected at day 0 and day 28 after the second dose for TCRbeta chain sequencing.

The source of this sequence is an adult in good health. The material sequenced was peripheral blood, taken on day 0 of AZD1222 vaccination. The receptor chain draws on TRBV18 and TRBJ1-5; TRBD1 is a weak D gene call, 5 bases matching. The nucleotide sequence reads as follows: TGTGCCAGCTCACCGGAGGCTACGGGGGATCAGCCCCAGCATTTT. This encodes CASSPEATGDQPQHF.